This T cell receptor beta chain is from a study of blood T cell repertoires in COVID-19. Sequencing used immunoSEQ multiplex PCR; TCRdb keeps in-frame clones, though not all of them. The sample lists approximately 290,000 clones, just over 90% occurring once. Sequencing was done on a sample of peripheral blood. This receptor was taken from a woman younger than 45 with COVID-19, enrolled during active disease.

The CDR3 sequence is CASSLGPTSTDTQYF. DNA of the CDR3: TGCGCCAGCAGCTTGGGTCCCACTAGCACAGATACGCAGTATTTT. The chain links TRBV5-1 to TRBJ2-3; D call uncertain. The V and J ends lost 0 bases and 0 bases respectively, with 8 bases between them. CDR3 size: 15 residues. Germline V gene lookup returns CDR1 SGHRS and CDR2 YFSETQ.